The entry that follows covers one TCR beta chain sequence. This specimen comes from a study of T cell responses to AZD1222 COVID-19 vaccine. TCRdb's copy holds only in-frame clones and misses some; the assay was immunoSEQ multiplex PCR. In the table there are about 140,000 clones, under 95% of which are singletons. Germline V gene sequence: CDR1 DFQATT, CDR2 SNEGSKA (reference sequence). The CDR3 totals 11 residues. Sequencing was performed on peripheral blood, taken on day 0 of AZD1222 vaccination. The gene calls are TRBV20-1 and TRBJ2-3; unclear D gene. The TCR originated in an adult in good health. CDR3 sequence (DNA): TGCATGGGGATAGCTAGGGATACGCAGTATTTT. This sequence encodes CMGIARDTQYF.